This TCR beta chain came from a study of fetal regulatory T cell absence and autoimmunity. Study background: IPEX patients had exocrine pancreas autoimmunity without clinical diabetes.

Study findings and constraints: Pancreas and cord blood did not differ much in TRB family usage. The oligoclonal enrichment was interpreted as supporting antigen-driven pancreatic autoimmunity before birth in IPEX syndrome. Some top pancreas TCR clones were over 100-fold enriched versus cord blood.

The CDR3 consists of 14 residues. From germline, CDR1 is MGHRA and CDR2 YSYEKL. V lost 4 bases and J lost 5, with 13 bases in between. The data were produced by immunoSEQ multiplex PCR, yet TCRdb's version contains in-frame clones alone and is incomplete. Here the sample spans 95,000 or so clones, approximately 75% being singletons. As concerns this clone: The antigen remains unidentified.

Sequenced input: pancreas tissue. The TCR originated in a male donor with IPEX syndrome. The rearrangement links TRBV4-1 to TRBJ2-3, with D possibly being TRBD2 (6 bases). In DNA form, the CDR3 reads TGCGCCAGCAGCCGCGCGGGGTACGAAGATACGCAGTATTTT. It is translated as CASSRAGYEDTQYF.